These T cell receptor beta chains were read from a single sample in a study of OX40 agonist ivuxolimab in advanced cancers. TCRdb's copy holds only in-frame clones and misses some; the assay was immunoSEQ multiplex PCR. The sample holds 75,000 to 100,000 clones; 84% are singletons and the top ten take less than 5.5%. Sequenced here: CD4+ or CD8+ T cells sorted from blood, sampled in a trial of the OX40 agonist ivuxolimab. These receptors all come from an adult with an advanced solid tumor such as melanoma, head and neck, liver or kidney cancer. Each CDR3 is given with its conserved first and last residue. Fields, in order: clone size, V gene, D gene, J gene, CDR3 DNA, CDR3 protein. A D gene is named only where the DNA matches it firmly. Clone size is not always given. Where it is, it says once, few, many or a class for expanded clones.

clone size: -
V gene: TRBV18
D gene: -
J gene: TRBJ1-2
CDR3 DNA: TGTGCCAGCTCCCCGGGACTCCCAAACTACTATGGCTACACCTTC
CDR3 protein: CASSPGLPNYYGYTF

clone size: once
V gene: TRBV11-1
D gene: TRBD2
J gene: TRBJ2-1
CDR3 DNA: TGTGCCAGCAGCCGATCAGAGCGGGGGGGCAATGAGCAGTTCTTC
CDR3 protein: CASSRSERGGNEQFF

clone size: -
V gene: TRBV10-1
D gene: -
J gene: TRBJ2-7
CDR3 DNA: TGCGCCAGCAGTGAATCGGCAGGATACGAGCAGTACTTC
CDR3 protein: CASSESAGYEQYF

clone size: -
V gene: TRBV5-6
D gene: TRBD2
J gene: TRBJ2-5
CDR3 DNA: TGTGCCAGCAGCTTGGGGGACTATGGGGAGACCCAGTACTTC
CDR3 protein: CASSLGDYGETQYF

clone size: -
V gene: TRBV19
D gene: TRBD1
J gene: TRBJ2-7
CDR3 DNA: TGTGCCAGTAGCAGTACGGACAGGTCTACCTACGAGCAGTACTTC
CDR3 protein: CASSSTDRSTYEQYF

clone size: -
V gene: TRBV19
D gene: TRBD1
J gene: TRBJ1-2
CDR3 DNA: TGTGCCAGTACCGACCACAGGGGCTTCAGATATGGCTACACCTTC
CDR3 protein: CASTDHRGFRYGYTF

clone size: -
V gene: TRBV6-5
D gene: -
J gene: TRBJ2-7
CDR3 DNA: TGTGCCAGCACCGAGGGGGGGCTGGGCTCCTACGAGCAGTACTTC
CDR3 protein: CASTEGGLGSYEQYF

clone size: -
V gene: TRBV14
D gene: -
J gene: TRBJ2-1
CDR3 DNA: TGTGCCAGCAGCCTGCTCATCCGCTTAAATGAGCAGTTCTTC
CDR3 protein: CASSLLIRLNEQFF

clone size: -
V gene: TRBV11-2
D gene: TRBD1
J gene: TRBJ2-7
CDR3 DNA: TGTGCCAGCAGCTCCTCGGGACAGGGTGCCCACGAGCAGTACTTC
CDR3 protein: CASSSSGQGAHEQYF

clone size: -
V gene: TRBV5-1
D gene: -
J gene: TRBJ2-7
CDR3 DNA: TGCGCCAGCGCCCACGGGGATGACGACGAGCAGTACTTC
CDR3 protein: CASAHGDDDEQYF

clone size: few
V gene: TRBV7-9
D gene: -
J gene: TRBJ2-7
CDR3 DNA: TGTGCCAGCAGCAGGTGGCAGTGGGGAGAGCAGTACTTC
CDR3 protein: CASSRWQWGEQYF

clone size: -
V gene: TRBV6-1
D gene: TRBD1
J gene: TRBJ2-7
CDR3 DNA: TGTGCCAGCAGTGAAGCACCCGGACAGGGCTCCTACGAGCAGTACTTC
CDR3 protein: CASSEAPGQGSYEQYF

clone size: -
V gene: TRBV2
D gene: -
J gene: TRBJ1-2
CDR3 DNA: TGTGCCAGCTCCGGCCAGGGTAGGGGCTACACCTTC
CDR3 protein: CASSGQGRGYTF

clone size: -
V gene: TRBV10-3
D gene: -
J gene: TRBJ2-1
CDR3 DNA: TGTGCCAGCAGTCACCAGGGGATCAAGTACAATGAGCAGTTCTTC
CDR3 protein: CASSHQGIKYNEQFF

clone size: once
V gene: TRBV7-9
D gene: TRBD2
J gene: TRBJ2-1
CDR3 DNA: TGTGCCAGCAGCCCCCTTGCGGGAGGTCACAATGAGCAGTTCTTC
CDR3 protein: CASSPLAGGHNEQFF

clone size: -
V gene: TRBV6-6
D gene: -
J gene: TRBJ1-2
CDR3 DNA: TGTGCCAGCAGTTACGGTTTTGGGGTTGGCTACACCTTC
CDR3 protein: CASSYGFGVGYTF

clone size: -
V gene: TRBV12-5
D gene: -
J gene: TRBJ1-1
CDR3 DNA: TGTGCTAGTGCGGTGAACACTGAAGCTTTCTTT
CDR3 protein: CASAVNTEAFF

clone size: -
V gene: TRBV7-7
D gene: TRBD1
J gene: TRBJ2-5
CDR3 DNA: TGTGCCAGCAGCCGACAGGGGGAGACCCAGTACTTC
CDR3 protein: CASSRQGETQYF

clone size: -
V gene: TRBV7-2
D gene: -
J gene: TRBJ1-2
CDR3 DNA: TGTGCCAGCACCTTTGGTCCGTTTAGGGGGTCTGGCTACACCTTC
CDR3 protein: CASTFGPFRGSGYTF

clone size: -
V gene: TRBV19
D gene: -
J gene: TRBJ1-3
CDR3 DNA: TGTGCCAGTAAAGGTGCAGGTCCTCTCTCTGGAAACACCATATATTTT
CDR3 protein: CASKGAGPLSGNTIYF

clone size: -
V gene: TRBV5-5
D gene: -
J gene: TRBJ1-4
CDR3 DNA: TGTGCCAGCAGCTTGGAAGAAAAACTGTTTTTT
CDR3 protein: CASSLEEKLFF

clone size: few
V gene: TRBV5-6
D gene: -
J gene: TRBJ1-2
CDR3 DNA: TGTGCCAGCAGCGCCATAGGGGCTAACTATGGCTACACCTTC
CDR3 protein: CASSAIGANYGYTF

clone size: -
V gene: TRBV5-6
D gene: TRBD1
J gene: TRBJ2-3
CDR3 DNA: TGTGCCAGCAGCTCTTGGACAGGGGGAGCCACAGATACGCAGTATTTT
CDR3 protein: CASSSWTGGATDTQYF

clone size: once
V gene: TRBV15
D gene: -
J gene: TRBJ2-7
CDR3 DNA: TGTGCCACCAGCAGAGTCAAAGGGACGACCTTATACGAGCAGTACTTC
CDR3 protein: CATSRVKGTTLYEQYF

clone size: -
V gene: TRBV29-1
D gene: TRBD2
J gene: TRBJ2-7
CDR3 DNA: TGCAGCGTTGAAGAGGGAGGGGACGAGCAGTACTTC
CDR3 protein: CSVEEGGDEQYF

clone size: -
V gene: TRBV29-1
D gene: TRBD1
J gene: TRBJ2-7
CDR3 DNA: TGCAGCGCAACAGGGGGGTCCAGCGAGCAGTACTTC
CDR3 protein: CSATGGSSEQYF

clone size: -
V gene: TRBV7-2
D gene: TRBD2
J gene: TRBJ2-5
CDR3 DNA: TGTGCCAGCAGCTTCGGGACTAGCGGAGCGTACCAAGAGACCCAGTACTTC
CDR3 protein: CASSFGTSGAYQETQYF

clone size: -
V gene: TRBV12-5
D gene: TRBD1
J gene: TRBJ1-1
CDR3 DNA: TGTGCTAGTGGTTTGGTTACAGGGGATGGGGCCACTGAAGCTTTCTTT
CDR3 protein: CASGLVTGDGATEAFF

clone size: -
V gene: TRBV4-1
D gene: TRBD2
J gene: TRBJ2-3
CDR3 DNA: TGCGCCAGCAGCCAAGATTGGGGACTAGCGCGTAAAGATACGCAGTATTTT
CDR3 protein: CASSQDWGLARKDTQYF

clone size: once
V gene: TRBV4-2
D gene: -
J gene: TRBJ1-3
CDR3 DNA: TGTGCCAGCAGCCAAGTATTTCCGGGGGACTCTGGAAACACCATATATTTT
CDR3 protein: CASSQVFPGDSGNTIYF

clone size: -
V gene: TRBV6-6
D gene: TRBD1
J gene: TRBJ2-7
CDR3 DNA: TGTGCCAGCAGTCCCCCGGGACAGGGGCTCGACGAGCAGTACTTC
CDR3 protein: CASSPPGQGLDEQYF

clone size: -
V gene: TRBV6-4
D gene: -
J gene: TRBJ2-2
CDR3 DNA: TGTGCCAGCAGTGAACGGTCATGGACCGGGGAGCTGTTTTTT
CDR3 protein: CASSERSWTGELFF

clone size: few
V gene: TRBV7-9
D gene: -
J gene: TRBJ1-4
CDR3 DNA: TGTGCCAGCAGCATACAAGGAGAGCGGAATGAAAAACTGTTTTTT
CDR3 protein: CASSIQGERNEKLFF

clone size: -
V gene: TRBV4-3
D gene: TRBD1
J gene: TRBJ1-1
CDR3 DNA: TGCGCCAGCAGCCAGGGGACAGGTTCATGGAACACTGAAGCTTTCTTT
CDR3 protein: CASSQGTGSWNTEAFF

clone size: -
V gene: TRBV5-4
D gene: TRBD1
J gene: TRBJ2-5
CDR3 DNA: TGTGCCAGCAGCATGGGACAGGGAGAATGGGAGACCCAGTACTTC
CDR3 protein: CASSMGQGEWETQYF